The source of this TCR beta chain is a study of blood T cell repertoires in COVID-19. The CDR3 has 16 residues. J was trimmed by 7 bases and V by 1 base; bases with no gene match: 10. Per germline, CDR1 SGHDN and CDR2 FVKESK. Sequenced by immunoSEQ multiplex PCR; TCRdb stores in-frame clones only, minus some. The sample carries 54,000 or so clones, around 90% recorded once. This chain links TRBV14 with TRBJ2-1, with 7 bases identical to TRBD2. This TCR derives from a man aged 50 to 59 with active COVID-19. The specimen sequenced was peripheral blood. The CDR3 DNA sequence: TGTGCCAGCAGCCAAGTCGGGCGGGAGTCGTGGAATGAGCAGTTCTTC. As protein: CASSQVGRESWNEQFF.